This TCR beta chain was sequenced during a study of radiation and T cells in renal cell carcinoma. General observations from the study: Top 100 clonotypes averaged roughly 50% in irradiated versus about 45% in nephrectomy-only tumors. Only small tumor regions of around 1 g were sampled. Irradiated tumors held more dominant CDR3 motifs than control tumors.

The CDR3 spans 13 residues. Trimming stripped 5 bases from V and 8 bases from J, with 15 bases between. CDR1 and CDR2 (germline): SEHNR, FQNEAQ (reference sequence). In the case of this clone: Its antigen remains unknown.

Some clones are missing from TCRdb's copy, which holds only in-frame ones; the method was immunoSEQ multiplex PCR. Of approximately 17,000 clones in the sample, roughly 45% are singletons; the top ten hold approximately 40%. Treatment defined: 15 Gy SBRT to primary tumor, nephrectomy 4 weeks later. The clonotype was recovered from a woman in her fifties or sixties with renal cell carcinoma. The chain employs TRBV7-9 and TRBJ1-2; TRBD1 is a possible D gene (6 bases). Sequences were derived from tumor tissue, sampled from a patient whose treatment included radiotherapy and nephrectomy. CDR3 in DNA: TGTGCCAGCAGCCCGACAGGTCCTAAGGGCTACACCTTC. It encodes CASSPTGPKGYTF. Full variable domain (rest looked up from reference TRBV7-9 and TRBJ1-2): DTGVSQNPRHKITKRGQNVTFRCDPISEHNRLYWYRQTLGQGPEFLTYFQNEAQLEKSRLLSDRFSAERPKGSFSTLEIQRTEQGDSAMYLCASSPTGPKGYTFGSGTRLTVV.